The 10 T cell receptor beta chains reported below all come from one sample, sequenced in a study of CD8 T cells in ankylosing spondylitis (dated by TCRdb to the late 2010s). Preparation of the library involved 5' RACE. The sample was run on an Illumina HiSeq 2500. TCRdb trimmed public reads at Q25 via fastp, called clones via MiXCR and kept in-frame beta chains. CDR3 protein duplicates are merged, each entry listing the most common genes and DNA. The sample table shows 380,000 or so distinct CDR3 sequences, and approximately 22% are seen once. The biggest ten clones account for around 13% of the sample. Sequencing was carried out using blood, either unsorted or a sorted T cell fraction (not recorded which). The receptors were gathered from a male donor with ankylosing spondylitis or in good health (not recorded which).

The chain links TRBV7-8 to TRBJ2-3; TRBD2 matches 12 bases. The V gene end was trimmed by 3 bases and the J gene end by 2 bases; junction bases not matched to a gene: 3. CDR1 and CDR2 (germline): SGHVS, FQNEAQ. The CDR3 covers 16 residues. CDR3: CASSFGTSGPTDTQYF. The CDR3 DNA sequence: TGTGCCAGCAGCTTTGGGACTAGCGGGCCCACAGATACGCAGTATTTT.

V and J are TRBV29-1 and TRBJ2-1; 11 nucleotides align to TRBD2. Germline V gene sequence: CDR1 SQVTM, CDR2 ANQGSEA. The CDR3 runs 14 residues. V was pared by 6 bases and J by 4 bases, with 5 bases of the junction left unmatched. The CDR3 loop is CSVRGLAGYNEQFF. In DNA form, the CDR3 reads TGCAGCGTCCGCGGACTAGCGGGTTACAATGAGCAGTTCTTC.

In this sample, this clonotype turned up a few times. The CDR3 protein is CASSPRMAGPDTQYF. The CDR3 DNA is TGTGCCAGCAGCCCGAGGATGGCGGGGCCAGATACGCAGTATTTT. The V gene is TRBV7-3, the J gene TRBJ2-3, with a tentative D call TRBD2 (6 bases). Per the germline V gene, CDR1 is SGHTA and CDR2 is FQGTGA. V was clipped by 5 bases and J by 4 bases, with 16 bases between them. This CDR3 has 15 amino acids. Looking up the rest from reference TRBV7-3 and TRBJ2-3 gives the full variable domain: GAGVSQTPSNKVTEKGKYVELRCDPISGHTALYWYRQSLGQGPEFLIYFQGTGAADDSGLPNDRFFAVRPEGSVSTLKIQRTERGDSAVYLCASSPRMAGPDTQYFGPGTRLTVL.

This clonotype appeared a few times. The chain combines TRBV12-3 or TRBV12-4 with TRBJ2-6; the D gene is possibly TRBD1 (6 bases). The CDR3 is 17 amino acids. V lost 6 bases and J lost 2, with 17 bases in between. The CDR3 nucleotides are TGTGCCAGCAGGAAGACAGGTCTCACGCCTGGGGCCAACGTCCTGACTTTC. Its translation is CASRKTGLTPGANVLTF.

The V gene is TRBV12-3 or TRBV12-4, the J gene TRBJ2-7; D gene ambiguous. V shed 5 bases and J shed 1 base, with 15 bases lying between them. This CDR3 contains 15 residues. The CDR3 sequence: CASSPWTVASYEQYF. CDR3 bases: TGTGCCAGCAGTCCATGGACCGTAGCTTCCTACGAGCAGTACTTC.

In this sample, this clonotype turned up a few times. The chain recombines TRBV28 with TRBJ2-5; 8 nucleotides match TRBD1. The junction had 8 bases not matched to a gene; V was cut back by 6 bases and J by 5 bases. CDR3 length: 14 amino acids. Germline V lookup: CDR1 MDHEN, CDR2 SYDVKM. DNA of the CDR3: TGTGCCAGCAGGATTCAGGGGGCCAGGGAGACCCAGTACTTC. Translating it yields CASRIQGARETQYF.

This clonotype appeared a few times. The genes are TRBV6-5 and TRBJ2-7; D might be TRBD1 (6 bases). Germline lookup yields CDR1 MNHEY and CDR2 SVGAGI. V lost 2 bases and J lost 6, with 11 bases in between. The CDR3 has 13 residues. The CDR3 coding sequence is TGTGCCAGCAGTTACGGCGCAGGGGTCGAGCAGTACTTC. Its protein is CASSYGAGVEQYF.

J is TRBJ1-2 and V is TRBV4-1; possible D gene TRBD1, 5 bases. CDR3 length: 17 amino acids. In germline, CDR1 is MGHRA, CDR2 YSYEKL. The V end lost 0 bases, the J end lost 4 bases, and 18 bases lay between the germline ends. CDR3 nucleotides: TGCGCCAGCAGCCAAGATAGCGTCAGGGTGATTTTCTATGGCTACACCTTC. Amino acids: CASSQDSVRVIFYGYTF.

This clonotype was seen more than once but under ten times. This chain joins TRBV12-3 or TRBV12-4 and TRBJ1-5; TRBD1 agrees at 8 bases. Unmatched junction bases numbered 5, after V lost 7 bases and J lost 6 bases. The CDR3 consists of 13 residues. CDR3 nucleotide sequence: TGTGCCAGCAACGAACAGGGGGGTCAGCCCCAGCATTTT. This gives the protein CASNEQGGQPQHF.

This clonotype was detected a few times. This chain connects TRBV12-3 or TRBV12-4 to TRBJ2-7; possibly TRBD1 for D (7 bases). Trimming removed 10 bases from V and 1 base from J, with 11 bases in between. The CDR3 totals 12 residues. Here the CDR3 reads CATRGESYEQYF. The CDR3 DNA is TGTGCCACCAGGGGGGAATCCTACGAGCAGTACTTC.